Listed here are 24 T cell receptor beta chains from one sample, sequenced in a study of blood T cell repertoires in COVID-19. TCRdb's copy holds only in-frame clones and misses some; the assay was immunoSEQ multiplex PCR. The data hold about 430,000 clones, with about 88% observed a single time. Sequenced material: PBMCs or T cells enriched from blood (not recorded which). These receptors were obtained from a woman between 18 and 29 years old who had been exposed to COVID-19.

The chain employs TRBV6-5 and TRBJ1-4, with 7 nucleotides matching TRBD1. The germline V gene encodes CDR1 MNHEY and CDR2 SVGAGI. The CDR3 is made up of 15 amino acids. V trimming: 6 bases; J trimming: 0 bases; junction bases outside the gene matches: 4. The CDR3 sequence is CASSGQDATNEKLFF. DNA for the CDR3: TGTGCCAGCAGCGGACAGGATGCAACTAATGAAAAACTGTTTTTT.

This clone was found once. V gene TRBV6-5 combines with J gene TRBJ1-2; no reliable D call. From germline, CDR1 is MNHEY and CDR2 SVGAGI. This CDR3 is built from 15 residues. With 0 bases removed from V and 5 bases from J, the gap between germline ends came to 13 bases. The CDR3: CASSYSPEATYGYTF. The CDR3 DNA reads as TGTGCCAGCAGTTACTCGCCCGAGGCAACGTATGGCTACACCTTC.

The chain employs TRBV4-1 and TRBJ1-6; no clear D. With 0 bases removed from V and 7 bases from J, the gap between germline ends came to 13 bases. Germline assignment: CDR1 MGHRA and CDR2 YSYEKL. This CDR3 has 16 amino acids. The CDR3 nucleotides are TGCGCCAGCAGCCAAGAGATGGGGAGTTGGAATTCACCCCTCCACTTT. Its protein is CASSQEMGSWNSPLHF.

This chain joins TRBV29-1 and TRBJ2-2; D might be TRBD1 (5 bases). Per the germline V gene, CDR1 is SQVTM and CDR2 is ANQGSEA. V was cut by 4 bases and J by 6 bases, with 15 bases left in between. CDR3 size: 14 residues. Written as DNA, the CDR3 is TGCAGCGTTGCAGGGAAGGAACGATCCGGGGAGCTGTTTTTT. Translating gives CSVAGKERSGELFF.

The chain couples TRBV18 to TRBJ1-2; a possible D gene is TRBD1 (5 bases). The CDR3 loop spans 15 amino acids. Trimming removed 2 bases at V and 2 bases at J, with 12 bases between. The germline CDR1 and CDR2 sequences are KGHSH and LQKENI. The chain's CDR3 is CASSPGQGQNYGYTF. The CDR3 DNA sequence: TGTGCCAGCTCACCAGGCCAGGGCCAGAACTATGGCTACACCTTC. The entire variable domain, with the rest obtained from reference TRBV18 and TRBJ1-2, is as follows: NAGVMQNPRHLVRRRGQEARLRCSPMKGHSHVYWYRQLPEEGLKFMVYLQKENIIDESGMPKERFSAEFPKEGPSILRIQQVVRGDSAAYFCASSPGQGQNYGYTFGSGTRLTVV.

This clone was seen once. The chain combines TRBV7-8 with TRBJ2-2; 8 bases are shared with TRBD2. Trimming at V came to 4 bases and at J to 2 bases, leaving 6 bases not matched to a gene. Germline CDR1 reads SGHVS; CDR2 reads FQNEAQ. This CDR3 has 16 residues. CDR3 nucleotide sequence: TGTGCCAGCAGCTCCTCTCTAGCGGGTAACACCGGGGAGCTGTTTTTT. Protein product: CASSSSLAGNTGELFF. Variable domain in full (rest from reference TRBV7-8 and TRBJ2-2): GAGVSQSPRYKVAKRGQDVALRCDPISGHVSLFWYQQALGQGPEFLTYFQNEAQLDKSGLPSDRFFAERPEGSVSTLKIQRTQQEDSAVYLCASSSSLAGNTGELFFGEGSRLTVL.

The chain recombines TRBV6-1 with TRBJ1-2; no definite D call. The CDR3 has 14 residues. V shed 2 bases and J shed 6 bases, with 13 bases lying between them. Germline CDR1 is MNHNS and CDR2 is SASEGT. CDR3 in DNA: TGTGCCAGCAGTGAAATTTGGGGAGGCAATGGCTACACCTTC. This sequence encodes CASSEIWGGNGYTF.

The DNA of the CDR3 is TGTGCCAGCAGTGAACCCTTGGCGGGACCCCCAAGCGACGAGCAGTACTTC. This sequence encodes CASSEPLAGPPSDEQYF. The genes are TRBV6-1 and TRBJ2-7; a weak D match, TRBD2 (6 bases). CDR1 and CDR2 (germline): MNHNS, SASEGT. V was trimmed by 2 bases and J by 5 bases, leaving 22 bases between them. The CDR3 has 17 amino acids.

The chain is built from TRBV6-5 and TRBJ1-3; D is unclear. CDR1 and CDR2 (germline): MNHEY, SVGAGI. The CDR3 is 15 amino acids. The V and J ends lost 6 bases and 2 bases respectively, with 14 bases between them. CDR3 region: CASRESNGPGNTIYF. In DNA form, the CDR3 reads TGTGCCAGCAGAGAGAGTAATGGGCCTGGAAACACCATATATTTT.

This chain connects TRBV5-1 to TRBJ2-1; TRBD1 matches at 9 bases. The V segment lost 3 bases and the J segment 6 bases; nucleotides outside the gene matches: 4. The CDR3 consists of 14 residues. Germline V gene sequence: CDR1 SGHRS, CDR2 YFSETQ. The CDR3: CASSWDRAGNEQFF. DNA of the CDR3: TGCGCCAGCAGCTGGGACAGGGCAGGCAATGAGCAGTTCTTC.

The V gene is TRBV28, the J gene TRBJ1-1, with 7 bases that match TRBD1. Unmatched junction bases numbered 11, after V lost 5 bases and J lost 11 bases. The CDR3 runs 13 residues. The V gene's germline CDR1 is MDHEN and CDR2 SYDVKM. For the CDR3, the DNA is TGTGCCAGCAGTCCGGCGACAGGGACCAAGGCTTTCTTT. This gives the protein CASSPATGTKAFF.

This sequence joins TRBV9 and TRBJ1-2, with D perhaps TRBD1 (5 bases). V dropped 3 bases and J dropped 8 bases, with 20 bases sitting between them. From germline, CDR1 is SGDLS and CDR2 YYNGEE. The CDR3 totals 15 residues. The CDR3 coding sequence is TGTGCCAGCAGCGCCCCTCAAGGGGTGGGGTACGGCTACACCTTC. Its translation: CASSAPQGVGYGYTF.

The V and J genes are TRBV28 and TRBJ1-5; 7 nucleotides match TRBD1. The J segment lost 0 bases and the V segment lost 4 bases, leaving 6 bases of the junction unmatched. The CDR3 loop spans 16 amino acids. Germline-derived CDR1 and CDR2 are MDHEN and SYDVKM. CDR3 DNA sequence: TGTGCCAGCAGTTGGGGGACAGCGTATAGCAATCAGCCCCAGCATTTT. It yields the protein CASSWGTAYSNQPQHF.

The chain employs TRBV7-6 and TRBJ2-1; the match to TRBD2 covers 7 bases. The CDR3 totals 16 residues. The trim removed 2 bases at V and 6 bases at J, leaving 10 bases unmatched. Germline V gene lookup returns CDR1 SGHVS and CDR2 FNYEAQ. The CDR3 DNA reads as TGTGCCAGCAGCTTAAGGATTGCGGGAGAGAGCAATGAGCAGTTCTTC. Translating gives CASSLRIAGESNEQFF.

The chain uses TRBV5-6 and TRBJ2-5, with 11 nucleotides matching TRBD2. J was trimmed by 4 bases and V by 6 bases; bases with no gene match: 5. This CDR3 comprises 14 residues. From germline, CDR1 is SGHDT and CDR2 YYEEEE. The DNA of the CDR3 is TGTGCCAGCACCCAAGGACTAGCGGGAGAGACCCAGTACTTC. Amino acids: CASTQGLAGETQYF.

The rearrangement uses TRBV10-3 and TRBJ1-5; D perhaps matches TRBD1 (5 bases). Germline assignment: CDR1 ENHRY and CDR2 SYGVKD. V lost 11 bases to trimming and J lost 9 bases, with 11 bases between them. The CDR3 totals 10 residues. The CDR3 region has the DNA TGTGCCGCGGGGGAGGTGCCCCAGCATTTT. This encodes CAAGEVPQHF.

The chain has TRBV6-6 and TRBJ1-6, with D perhaps TRBD1 (5 bases). Germline V gene data show CDR1 as MNHNY and CDR2 as SVGAGI (reference sequence). This CDR3 contains 14 residues. V was cut by 8 bases and J by 0 bases, with 8 bases left in between. The CDR3 coding sequence is TGTGCCAGCGAGGACAACTCCTATAATTCACCCCTCCACTTT. The encoded protein is CASEDNSYNSPLHF.

CDR3 region: CASSLAPSASGGLYNEQFF. CDR3 DNA sequence: TGCGCCAGCAGCTTGGCCCCCAGTGCTAGCGGGGGCTTATACAATGAGCAGTTCTTC. The rearrangement links TRBV5-1 to TRBJ2-1; 10 bases fit TRBD2. Germline-derived CDR1 and CDR2 are SGHRS and YFSETQ. The CDR3 spans 19 residues. V shed 0 bases and J 4 bases; nucleotides not matched to a gene: 13.

The rearrangement links TRBV7-6 to TRBJ1-5; a possible D gene is TRBD1 (6 bases). Per the germline V gene, CDR1 is SGHVS and CDR2 is FNYEAQ. Trimming took off 6 bases at V and 6 bases at J, with 12 bases between the two ends. The CDR3 runs 13 residues. CDR3 loop: CASSSGERQPQHF. The CDR3 DNA is TGTGCCAGCAGTTCAGGGGAGCGTCAGCCCCAGCATTTT.

The V gene is TRBV7-6, the J gene TRBJ1-5; D uncertain. CDR3 length: 17 residues. Trimming took off 5 bases at V and 2 bases at J, with 19 bases between the two ends. Germline V gene data show CDR1 as SGHVS and CDR2 as FNYEAQ. Here the CDR3 DNA reads TGTGCCAGCAGCCTAAGATTTGGCGGGGTGGGCAATCAGCCCCAGCATTTT. Its protein product is CASSLRFGGVGNQPQHF.

This chain connects TRBV6-5 to TRBJ1-2, with TRBD1 identical over 7 bases. Germline-derived CDR1 and CDR2 are MNHEY and SVGAGI. This CDR3 is built from 13 residues. The V segment lost 7 bases and the J segment 8 bases; nucleotides outside the gene matches: 10. The CDR3 here is CASTHDRVGGYTF. The CDR3 nucleotides read TGTGCCAGCACTCACGACAGGGTAGGAGGCTACACCTTC.

The chain employs TRBV7-8 and TRBJ2-7; 7 bases are a match to TRBD1. CDR3 length: 15 amino acids. CDR1 is SGHVS and CDR2 is FQNEAQ in the germline V gene. The trim removed 4 bases at V and 3 bases at J, leaving 9 bases unmatched. The CDR3 DNA is TGTGCCAGCAGCTCCCTCCGGGACAGCCTCTACGAGCAGTACTTC. It codes for CASSSLRDSLYEQYF.

The CDR3 nucleotides read TGTGCCAGCAGCTTGGGGTGGGACAGGGGGCCGGGCGAGACCCAGTACTTC. It is translated as CASSLGWDRGPGETQYF. The chain joins TRBV5-4 to TRBJ2-5; 12 bases match TRBD1. Germline CDR1 and CDR2: SGHNT and YYREEE (reference sequence). V lost 0 bases and J lost 5; bases outside the gene matches: 8. The CDR3 has 17 amino acids. The entire variable domain, with the rest obtained from reference TRBV5-4 and TRBJ2-5, is as follows: ETGVTQSPTHLIKTRGQQVTLRCSSQSGHNTVSWYQQALGQGPQFIFQYYREEENGRGNFPPRFSGLQFPNYSSELNVNALELDDSALYLCASSLGWDRGPGETQYFGPGTRLLVL.

The rearrangement uses TRBV3-1 (or the pseudogene TRBV3-2) and TRBJ2-2, with 7 nucleotides matching TRBD2. After removal of 0 bases from V and 6 bases from J, the junction contained 13 bases not matched to a gene. The germline CDR1 and CDR2 sequences are LGHDT and YNNKEL (reference sequence). The CDR3 is made up of 18 amino acids. Written as DNA, the CDR3 is TGTGCCAGCAGCCAAGATAGTACTAGCGCTATCTGGTCCGGGGAGCTGTTTTTT. Its translation is CASSQDSTSAIWSGELFF.